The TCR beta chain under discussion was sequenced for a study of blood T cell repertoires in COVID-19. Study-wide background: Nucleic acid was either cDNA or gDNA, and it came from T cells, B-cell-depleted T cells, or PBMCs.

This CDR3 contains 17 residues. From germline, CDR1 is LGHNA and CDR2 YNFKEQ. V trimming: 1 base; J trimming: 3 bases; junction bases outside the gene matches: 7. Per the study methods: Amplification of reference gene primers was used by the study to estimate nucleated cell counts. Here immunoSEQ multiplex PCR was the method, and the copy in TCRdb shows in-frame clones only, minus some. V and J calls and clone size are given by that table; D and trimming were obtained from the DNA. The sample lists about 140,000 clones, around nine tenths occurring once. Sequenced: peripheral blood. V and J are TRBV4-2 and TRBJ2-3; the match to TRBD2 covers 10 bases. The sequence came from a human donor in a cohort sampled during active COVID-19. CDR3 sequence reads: CASSQAETSGATDTQYF. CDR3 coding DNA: TGTGCCAGCAGCCAAGCGGAAACTAGCGGGGCTACAGATACGCAGTATTTT.